This passage covers 21 T cell receptor beta chains from one sample sequenced in a study of human T cells and chemical hapten exposure. TCRdb re-derived calls from the 5' RACE reads in MiXCR, one entry per CDR3 protein. The table shows tens of thousands of distinct CDR3 sequences, with approximately 15% occurring only once. The authors' total RNA extraction used unfractionated whole blood. The receptors originated from a female donor in good health.

This chain links TRBV4-3 with TRBJ2-1; TRBD2 is a possible D gene (5 bases). The V gene's germline CDR1 is LGHNA and CDR2 YSLEER. V was clipped by 0 bases and J by 9 bases, with 18 bases between them. The CDR3 has 16 residues. The CDR3 nucleotides read TGCGCCAGCAGCCAAGAGCCGGGGAGCCATTCGGGTGAGCAGTTCTTC. Its protein is CASSQEPGSHSGEQFF.

This clonotype was detected ten times or more. The chain carries TRBV7-8 and TRBJ1-2; tentative D call: TRBD1 (6 bases). The CDR3 has 15 residues. The ends were cut back, 0 bases at V and 3 bases at J, with 11 bases in the middle. Germline V gene sequence: CDR1 SGHVS, CDR2 FQNEAQ. CDR3 coding DNA: TGTGCCAGCAGCTTAGCCCGAGGGGGGGACTATGGCTACACCTTC. This codes for CASSLARGGDYGYTF.

The chain employs TRBV29-1 and TRBJ2-1; D is unclear. There are 13 residues in the CDR3. From germline, CDR1 is SQVTM and CDR2 ANQGSEA. The ends were cut back, 7 bases at V and 5 bases at J, with 15 bases in the middle. In nucleotides, the CDR3 is TGCAGCGGAAGACACCCCGTAGACAATGAGCAGTTCTTC. Protein product: CSGRHPVDNEQFF.

The chain couples TRBV3-1 to TRBJ2-7; D call uncertain. Trimming left V 1 base short and J 2 bases short, with 12 bases between. This CDR3 contains 15 residues. Germline values: CDR1 LGHDT, CDR2 YNNKEL (reference sequence). CDR3 protein: CASSQGWAAAYEQYF. The CDR3 bases are TGTGCCAGCAGCCAAGGATGGGCCGCCGCCTACGAGCAGTACTTC.

This clonotype has only a few counts. V is TRBV7-8 and J is TRBJ2-7; possible D gene TRBD1, 6 bases. V dropped 5 bases and J dropped 6 bases, with 14 bases sitting between them. CDR1 is SGHVS, CDR2 FQNEAQ, per germline. CDR3 length: 13 residues. CDR3 nucleotide sequence: TGTGCCAGCAGCCCTCAGGGGAGCGGCGAGCAGTACTTC. It translates to CASSPQGSGEQYF.

The gene calls are TRBV11-2 and TRBJ1-1; D ambiguous. The CDR3 has 17 amino acids. The germline gives CDR1 SGHAT, CDR2 FQNNGV. V shed 5 bases and J shed 3 bases, with 22 bases lying between them. The chain's CDR3 is CASSLRPSSGIDTEAFF. CDR3 nucleotide sequence: TGTGCCAGCAGCCTGAGGCCTTCATCGGGGATAGACACTGAAGCTTTCTTT. The full variable domain, completed using reference TRBV11-2 and TRBJ1-1, is EAGVAQSPRYKIIEKRQSVAFWCNPISGHATLYWYQQILGQGPKLLIQFQNNGVVDDSQLPKDRFSAERLKGVDSTLKIQPAKLEDSAVYLCASSLRPSSGIDTEAFFGQGTRLTVV.

CDR3 loop: CASSPDGFNEQFF. CDR3 in DNA: TGTGCCAGCAGCCCCGACGGGTTCAATGAGCAGTTCTTC. This chain links TRBV7-9 with TRBJ2-1; no clear D. The germline V and J ends were trimmed by 5 bases and 6 bases, with 11 bases remaining between them. There are 13 residues in the CDR3. In germline, CDR1 is SEHNR, CDR2 FQNEAQ (reference sequence).

In DNA, the CDR3 is TGCAGCGCGCAGGGTTGGAACACTGAAGCTTTCTTT. Residues: CSAQGWNTEAFF. This sequence joins TRBV29-1 and TRBJ1-1, with D possibly TRBD1 on 5 matching bases. With 7 bases removed from V and 1 base from J, the gap between germline ends came to 10 bases. The germline V gene encodes CDR1 SQVTM and CDR2 ANQGSEA. The CDR3 has 12 amino acids. Based on the CDR3 plus reference TRBV29-1 and TRBJ1-1, the full variable domain is SAVISQKPSRDICQRGTSLTIQCQVDSQVTMMFWYRQQPGQSLTLIATANQGSEATYESGFVIDKFPISRPNLTFSTLTVSNMSPEDSSIYLCSAQGWNTEAFFGQGTRLTVV.

V usage is TRBV5-1 and J usage is TRBJ2-5; 13 bases line up with TRBD2. This CDR3 spans 19 amino acids. The V gene end was trimmed by 4 bases and the J gene end by 4 bases; junction bases not matched to a gene: 16. The germline V gene encodes CDR1 SGHRS and CDR2 YFSETQ. The DNA of the CDR3 is TGCGCCAGCAGCCCTATAAACCCGTTGACTAGCGGGGGGACAGAGACCCAGTACTTC. Translated, it gives CASSPINPLTSGGTETQYF. Complete variable domain (other parts from reference TRBV5-1 and TRBJ2-5): KAGVTQTPRYLIKTRGQQVTLSCSPISGHRSVSWYQQTPGQGLQFLFEYFSETQRNKGNFPGRFSGRQFSNSRSEMNVSTLELGDSALYLCASSPINPLTSGGTETQYFGPGTRLLVL.

This rearrangement joins TRBV19 to TRBJ1-2, with a possible D match to TRBD1 (6 bases). With 2 bases removed from V and 3 bases from J, the gap between germline ends came to 13 bases. Germline values: CDR1 LNHDA, CDR2 SQIVND (reference sequence). This CDR3 has 15 residues. The CDR3 DNA reads as TGTGCCAGTAGTATATCTGGGGGCCCCGACTATGGCTACACCTTC. This gives the protein CASSISGGPDYGYTF.

The chain uses TRBV20-1 and TRBJ1-2; no definite D call. V shed 5 bases and J shed 6 bases, with 16 bases lying between them. The CDR3 is made up of 13 amino acids. CDR1 DFQATT and CDR2 SNEGSKA come from the germline V gene (reference sequence). In DNA, the CDR3 is TGCAGTGCTCCTCCCCATCTTCATGATGGCTACACCTTC. Protein sequence: CSAPPHLHDGYTF.

This clonotype was seen only a few times. The chain combines TRBV10-2 with TRBJ2-2; 13 positions agree with TRBD2. Germline CDR1 is WSHSY and CDR2 is SAAADI. The CDR3 loop spans 15 amino acids. J gave up 4 bases and V 7 bases, and 3 bases lay outside the gene matches. CDR3 protein: CASTTSGGATGELFF. CDR3 bases: TGCGCCAGCACAACTAGCGGGGGGGCCACCGGGGAGCTGTTTTTT.

The CDR3 DNA reads TGTGCCAGCAGTTACCATACACGGTCCTCTGGGGCCAACGTCCTGACTTTC. This gives the protein CASSYHTRSSGANVLTF. The rearrangement links TRBV6-5 to TRBJ2-6; D remains ambiguous. Deletions cut 2 bases from V and 0 bases from J, with 11 bases between. This CDR3 has 17 amino acids. Germline V gene data show CDR1 as MNHEY and CDR2 as SVGAGI.

The CDR3: CASSLSALGYGYTF. CDR3 DNA sequence: TGCGCCAGCAGCTTAAGCGCACTGGGCTATGGCTACACCTTC. The chain recombines TRBV5-1 with TRBJ1-2; D unclear. The V and J ends lost 2 bases and 4 bases respectively, with 12 bases between them. Germline lookup yields CDR1 SGHRS and CDR2 YFSETQ. The CDR3 runs to 14 residues. The variable domain in full, with the rest retrieved from reference TRBV5-1 and TRBJ1-2, is KAGVTQTPRYLIKTRGQQVTLSCSPISGHRSVSWYQQTPGQGLQFLFEYFSETQRNKGNFPGRFSGRQFSNSRSEMNVSTLELGDSALYLCASSLSALGYGYTFGSGTRLTVV.

The rearrangement joins TRBV20-1 to TRBJ2-1; D might be TRBD2 (7 bases). The CDR3 has 14 residues. CDR1 and CDR2 from the germline V gene are DFQATT and SNEGSKA (reference sequence). Trimming took off 3 bases at V and 8 bases at J, with 17 bases between the two ends. In DNA, the CDR3 is TGCAGTGCTAGCGGGGGGCGAGGGTTCGATGAGCAGTTCTTC. Translated: CSASGGRGFDEQFF.

This clonotype occurred a few times. V usage is TRBV6-5 and J usage is TRBJ1-5; the D is unclear. Germline V CDR1 and CDR2: MNHEY, SVGAGI. The V and J ends lost 6 bases and 1 base respectively, with 16 bases between them. This CDR3 contains 16 residues. The CDR3 loop reads CASSLGSIGSNQPQHF. The CDR3 nucleotides read TGTGCCAGCAGCCTCGGGAGTATCGGGAGCAATCAGCCCCAGCATTTT.

In its sample, this clonotype was seen a few times. The genes are TRBV29-1 and TRBJ2-3, with a possible D match to TRBD1 (5 bases). Germline V lookup: CDR1 SQVTM, CDR2 ANQGSEA. This CDR3 is 16 amino acids long. V lost 6 bases, J lost 0 bases, and 19 bases lay in between. CDR3 in DNA: TGCAGCGTCCCTACCGTTTCACAGGCGAGCACAGATACGCAGTATTTT. Residues: CSVPTVSQASTDTQYF.

In this sample, this clonotype turned up a few times. The CDR3 DNA reads TGTGCCAGCAGTACCGCGGCGGGGGTCTATGGCTACACCTTC. Translation gives CASSTAAGVYGYTF. V gene TRBV28 combines with J gene TRBJ1-2, with a possible D match to TRBD1 (5 bases). Trimming stripped 5 bases from V and 4 bases from J, with 14 bases between. The CDR3 covers 14 residues. CDR1 and CDR2 from the germline V gene are MDHEN and SYDVKM.

This clonotype is medium-sized in the sample. V and J are TRBV7-9 and TRBJ2-3; D remains ambiguous. Germline V gene lookup returns CDR1 SEHNR and CDR2 FQNEAQ (reference sequence). Trimming cost V 5 bases and J 6 bases, with 18 bases left between them. The CDR3 runs to 15 residues. CDR3 in DNA: TGTGCCAGCAGCCTACGGCCCTCGGTGTCTGATACGCAGTATTTT. Translating it yields CASSLRPSVSDTQYF.

The sample holds a few counts of this clonotype. The CDR3 DNA sequence: TGCGCCAGCAGCTTGGGATATGAGTATGATGAGCAGTTCTTC. Amino acid sequence: CASSLGYEYDEQFF. The J gene is TRBJ2-1, the V gene TRBV5-1, with D hard to call. The V gene's germline CDR1 is SGHRS and CDR2 YFSETQ. This CDR3 is built from 14 residues. The V end was cut by 0 bases, the J end by 8 bases, with 12 bases between.

V usage is TRBV14 and J usage is TRBJ1-2; D ambiguous. Germline CDR1 is SGHDN and CDR2 is FVKESK. Trimming pared 0 bases from V and 9 bases from J, leaving 8 bases between. The CDR3 loop spans 12 amino acids. The CDR3 loop is CASSQDGRRYTF. CDR3 coding DNA: TGTGCCAGCAGCCAAGACGGTCGCCGCTACACCTTC.